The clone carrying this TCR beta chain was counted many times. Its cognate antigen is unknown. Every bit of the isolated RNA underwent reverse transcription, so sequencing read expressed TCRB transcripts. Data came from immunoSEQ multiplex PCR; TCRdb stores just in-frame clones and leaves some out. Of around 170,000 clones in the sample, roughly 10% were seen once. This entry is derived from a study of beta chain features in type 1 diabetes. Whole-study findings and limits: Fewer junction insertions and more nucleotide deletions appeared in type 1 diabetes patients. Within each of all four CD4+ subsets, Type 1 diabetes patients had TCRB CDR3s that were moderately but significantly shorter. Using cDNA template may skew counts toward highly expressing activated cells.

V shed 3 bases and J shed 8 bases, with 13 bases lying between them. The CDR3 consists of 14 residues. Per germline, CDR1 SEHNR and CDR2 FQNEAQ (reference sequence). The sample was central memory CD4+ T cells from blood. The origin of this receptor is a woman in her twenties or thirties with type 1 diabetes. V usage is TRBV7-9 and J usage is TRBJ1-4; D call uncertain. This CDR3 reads CASSLSGRSEKLFF. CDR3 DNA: TGTGCCAGCAGCTTGAGCGGTAGGAGCGAAAAACTGTTTTTT.